Listed below are T cell receptor beta chains from one sample, sequenced in a study of control samples from healthy donors and cancer patients. TCRdb's table, derived via immunoSEQ multiplex PCR, lists solely in-frame clones and lacks some. The table lists almost 85,000 clones, around 84% of them singletons. Sequenced material: PBMCs. The receptors derive from a man aged 60-69 years with head and neck cancer. Both conserved end residues are part of each CDR3. Fields, in order: D gene, J gene, V gene, clone size, CDR3 protein, CDR3 DNA. A D gene is named only where the DNA matches it firmly. Where a row states a size, it is once, few, many or the class of an expanded clone; other rows omit it.

d_call: TRBD2; j_call: TRBJ2-5; v_call: TRBV27; clone_size: once; cdr3_aa: CASSLSPSGTETQYF; cdr3_nt: TGTGCCAGCAGTTTATCGCCTAGCGGGACGGAGACCCAGTACTTC
d_call: -; j_call: TRBJ2-3; v_call: TRBV5-1; clone_size: -; cdr3_aa: CASSFSSGGDTQYF; cdr3_nt: TGCGCCAGCAGCTTCAGTTCCGGTGGAGATACGCAGTATTTT
d_call: TRBD2; j_call: TRBJ2-3; v_call: TRBV5-4; clone_size: -; cdr3_aa: CASSLGTRAAQYF; cdr3_nt: TGTGCCAGCAGCTTGGGGACTAGAGCTGCGCAGTATTTT
d_call: -; j_call: TRBJ1-2; v_call: TRBV27; clone_size: many; cdr3_aa: CASSPRDGWVGGTF; cdr3_nt: TGTGCCAGCAGTCCCCGGGACGGATGGGTGGGTGGCACCTTC
d_call: TRBD1; j_call: TRBJ2-5; v_call: TRBV5-1; clone_size: -; cdr3_aa: CASSLGVQGRTQYF; cdr3_nt: TGCGCCAGCAGCTTGGGAGTACAGGGGCGGACCCAGTACTTC
d_call: TRBD1; j_call: TRBJ1-2; v_call: TRBV5-1; clone_size: -; cdr3_aa: CASSLGTGERGYTF; cdr3_nt: TGCGCCAGCAGCTTGGGGACAGGGGAACGGGGCTACACCTTC
d_call: -; j_call: TRBJ2-7; v_call: TRBV19; clone_size: -; cdr3_aa: CASSINRRYSYEQYF; cdr3_nt: TGTGCCAGTAGTATCAACCGACGGTACTCCTACGAGCAGTACTTC
d_call: TRBD1; j_call: TRBJ2-7; v_call: TRBV5-1; clone_size: -; cdr3_aa: CASSLGQGSVYEQYF; cdr3_nt: TGCGCCAGCAGCTTAGGACAGGGTTCTGTCTACGAGCAGTACTTC
d_call: -; j_call: TRBJ1-1; v_call: TRBV11-2; clone_size: -; cdr3_aa: CASSLVWGRVETEAFF; cdr3_nt: TGTGCCAGCAGCTTAGTTTGGGGGAGGGTGGAAACTGAAGCTTTCTTT
d_call: -; j_call: TRBJ1-5; v_call: TRBV19; clone_size: -; cdr3_aa: CASSKTQGYSNQPQHF; cdr3_nt: TGTGCCAGTAGCAAAACCCAGGGGTATAGCAATCAGCCCCAGCATTTT
d_call: -; j_call: TRBJ2-5; v_call: TRBV2; clone_size: -; cdr3_aa: CASSALFGARETQYF; cdr3_nt: TGTGCCAGCAGTGCTCTTTTCGGCGCGCGAGAGACCCAGTACTTC
d_call: -; j_call: TRBJ2-7; v_call: TRBV18; clone_size: once; cdr3_aa: CASSPGQSSYEQYF; cdr3_nt: TGTGCCAGCTCACCCGGACAGAGCTCCTACGAGCAGTACTTC
d_call: TRBD1; j_call: TRBJ2-2; v_call: TRBV7-7; clone_size: -; cdr3_aa: CASSPGTGGVAELFF; cdr3_nt: TGTGCTAGCAGCCCCGGGACAGGGGGGGTCGCGGAGCTGTTTTTT
d_call: -; j_call: TRBJ1-6; v_call: TRBV27; clone_size: -; cdr3_aa: CASRLLRDGGNSPLHF; cdr3_nt: TGTGCCAGCAGGTTACTACGGGACGGTGGGAATTCACCCCTCCACTTT
d_call: TRBD2; j_call: TRBJ2-2; v_call: TRBV7-2; clone_size: -; cdr3_aa: CASSLKAGATTGELFF; cdr3_nt: TGTGCCAGCAGCTTAAAAGCGGGAGCGACCACCGGGGAGCTGTTTTTT
d_call: TRBD2; j_call: TRBJ2-1; v_call: TRBV13; clone_size: -; cdr3_aa: CASSPPPLAGPYNEQFF; cdr3_nt: TGTGCCAGCAGCCCACCCCCGCTAGCGGGACCCTACAATGAGCAGTTCTTC
d_call: TRBD1; j_call: TRBJ1-1; v_call: TRBV10-3; clone_size: once; cdr3_aa: CAISEGGTGRRGEAFF; cdr3_nt: TGTGCCATCAGTGAGGGTGGGACAGGCCGAAGGGGTGAAGCTTTCTTT
d_call: -; j_call: TRBJ1-6; v_call: TRBV6-1; clone_size: -; cdr3_aa: CASSEQGLQDSPLHF; cdr3_nt: TGTGCCAGCAGTGAACAGGGCTTACAGGATTCACCCCTCCACTTT
d_call: -; j_call: TRBJ1-4; v_call: TRBV2; clone_size: -; cdr3_aa: CASNFQGSNEKLFF; cdr3_nt: TGTGCCAGCAATTTTCAGGGCTCTAATGAAAAACTGTTTTTT
d_call: TRBD2; j_call: TRBJ2-7; v_call: TRBV5-4; clone_size: -; cdr3_aa: CAGSLGGGSSYEQYF; cdr3_nt: TGTGCCGGCAGCTTGGGTGGCGGGAGCTCCTACGAGCAGTACTTC
d_call: TRBD2; j_call: TRBJ2-2; v_call: TRBV10-3; clone_size: -; cdr3_aa: CATKRLAGDTGELFF; cdr3_nt: TGTGCCACCAAGCGGCTAGCGGGAGACACCGGGGAGCTGTTTTTT
d_call: -; j_call: TRBJ2-2; v_call: TRBV11-3; clone_size: -; cdr3_aa: CASSPRSGGGELFF; cdr3_nt: TGTGCCAGCAGCCCAAGGTCTGGAGGCGGGGAGCTGTTTTTT
d_call: TRBD2; j_call: TRBJ2-5; v_call: TRBV3-1/TRBV3-2; clone_size: few; cdr3_aa: CASSQGGLAGVETQYF; cdr3_nt: TGTGCCAGCAGCCAAGGAGGACTAGCGGGAGTGGAGACCCAGTACTTC
d_call: TRBD1; j_call: TRBJ1-2; v_call: TRBV6-5; clone_size: -; cdr3_aa: CASSQTGRDYGYTF; cdr3_nt: TGTGCCAGCAGTCAGACAGGGCGGGACTATGGCTACACCTTC
d_call: TRBD1; j_call: TRBJ2-5; v_call: TRBV5-5; clone_size: -; cdr3_aa: CASSITRDRARETQYF; cdr3_nt: TGTGCCAGCAGCATCACCAGGGACAGGGCAAGGGAGACCCAGTACTTC
d_call: TRBD1; j_call: TRBJ1-1; v_call: TRBV18; clone_size: -; cdr3_aa: CASSPGDRVNTEAFF; cdr3_nt: TGTGCCAGCTCACCCGGGGACAGGGTGAACACTGAAGCTTTCTTT
d_call: -; j_call: TRBJ1-1; v_call: TRBV6-4; clone_size: -; cdr3_aa: CASSLSVAGGTEAFF; cdr3_nt: TGTGCCAGCAGTCTAAGCGTGGCCGGGGGGACTGAAGCTTTCTTT